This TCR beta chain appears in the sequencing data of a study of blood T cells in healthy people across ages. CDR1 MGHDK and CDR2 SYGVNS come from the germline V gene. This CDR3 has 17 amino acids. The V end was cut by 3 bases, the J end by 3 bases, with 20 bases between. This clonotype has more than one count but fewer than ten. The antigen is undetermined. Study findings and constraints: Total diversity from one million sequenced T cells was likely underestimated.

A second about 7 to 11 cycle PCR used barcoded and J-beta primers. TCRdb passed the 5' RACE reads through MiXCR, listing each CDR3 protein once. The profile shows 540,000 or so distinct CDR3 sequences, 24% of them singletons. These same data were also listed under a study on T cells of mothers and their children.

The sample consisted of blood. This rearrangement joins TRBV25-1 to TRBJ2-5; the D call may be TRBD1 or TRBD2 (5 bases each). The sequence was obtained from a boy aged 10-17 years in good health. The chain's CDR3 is CASSDGFVFMGEETQYF. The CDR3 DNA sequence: TGTGCCAGCAGTGATGGGTTCGTCTTTATGGGGGAAGAGACCCAGTACTTC.